This is a list of T cell receptor beta chains from one sample in a study of shared clonotypes between healthy human individuals. Only in-frame clones appear in the TCRdb table, and some are missing; sequencing was by immunoSEQ multiplex PCR. The sample lists about 700,000 clones; roughly nine tenths were seen once. The sample was naive CD8+ T cells sorted from blood. The receptors originated from a man aged 25 to 40 in good health. Each CDR3 is given with its conserved first and last residue. The size entry is marked missing in some rows and otherwise reads once, few, many or a size class.

size: once; V: TRBV2; J: TRBJ2-2; CDR3: CASSEAGYKANTGELFF
size: .; V: TRBV29-1; J: TRBJ2-2; CDR3: CSVANTQGAGELFF
size: .; V: TRBV15; J: TRBJ2-3; CDR3: CATSRGIPERDSTDTQYF
size: .; V: TRBV5-8; J: TRBJ2-2; CDR3: CASSSGTLGTGELFF
size: .; V: TRBV29-1; J: TRBJ2-2; CDR3: CSVDLIAGGPLGELFF
size: .; V: TRBV6-5; J: TRBJ2-7; CDR3: CASSYGDGTYEQYF
size: .; V: TRBV19; J: TRBJ1-1; CDR3: CASSTGYTEAFF
size: .; V: TRBV11-2; J: TRBJ2-1; CDR3: CASSLVSGGPSYNEQFF
size: .; V: TRBV10-1; J: TRBJ2-3; CDR3: CASSPARADTQYF
size: .; V: TRBV14; J: TRBJ2-7; CDR3: CASSQEGTTYEQYF
size: .; V: TRBV5-5; J: TRBJ2-7; CDR3: CASTLTGSTEQYF
size: .; V: TRBV19; J: TRBJ1-4; CDR3: CASSIYEGAGEKLFF
size: few; V: TRBV11-3; J: TRBJ2-2; CDR3: CASSPAGLNTGELFF
size: .; V: TRBV27; J: TRBJ2-7; CDR3: CASSLGATLTSDEQYF
size: .; V: TRBV28; J: TRBJ2-1; CDR3: CASGLAGNEQFF
size: .; V: TRBV29-1; J: TRBJ2-1; CDR3: CSVGGQTYNEQFF
size: .; V: TRBV7-2; J: TRBJ2-1; CDR3: CASSFRGTSGINEQFF
size: .; V: TRBV9; J: TRBJ2-1; CDR3: CASSVVDSGSYGEQFF
size: .; V: TRBV29-1; J: TRBJ2-7; CDR3: CSVLALGSYEQYF
size: .; V: TRBV27; J: TRBJ2-1; CDR3: CASSTGGRELEQFF
size: .; V: TRBV7-2; J: TRBJ2-7; CDR3: CASSFPGTSYEQYF
size: .; V: TRBV6-5; J: TRBJ1-2; CDR3: CASSYVTGSNYGYTF
size: .; V: TRBV5-5; J: TRBJ2-1; CDR3: CASSGGTSGSSYNEQFF
size: .; V: TRBV2; J: TRBJ1-3; CDR3: CASRAGLLSSGNTIYF
size: .; V: TRBV2; J: TRBJ1-2; CDR3: CASSDEVVNYGYTF
size: .; V: TRBV28; J: TRBJ2-5; CDR3: CASSITELQETQYF
size: .; V: TRBV27; J: TRBJ2-3; CDR3: CASSLSGSGESTDTQYF
size: .; V: TRBV9; J: TRBJ2-1; CDR3: CASLGRGNEQFF
size: once; V: TRBV7-8; J: TRBJ2-7; CDR3: CASSLGSGRGKQYF
size: .; V: TRBV5-5; J: TRBJ1-2; CDR3: CASSLNFGEPNGYTF
size: .; V: TRBV7-9; J: TRBJ2-7; CDR3: CASSLDDRGPEFYPYEQYF
size: .; V: TRBV9; J: TRBJ2-1; CDR3: CASSVWDSPYEQFF
size: .; V: TRBV13; J: TRBJ2-7; CDR3: CASSLASGQLSYEQYF
size: .; V: TRBV6-6; J: TRBJ1-4; CDR3: CASSYGRGEKLFF
size: .; V: TRBV29-1; J: TRBJ1-1; CDR3: CSVEVRSGTGITENTEAFF
size: .; V: TRBV4-2; J: TRBJ2-3; CDR3: CASSQVLDSPLNTQYF
size: .; V: TRBV5-1; J: TRBJ2-1; CDR3: CASSLGGEGGEQFF
size: .; V: TRBV5-6; J: TRBJ1-1; CDR3: CASSNGWGTEAFF
size: .; V: TRBV7-8; J: TRBJ1-2; CDR3: CASSLTLRAAVYGYTF
size: .; V: TRBV2; J: TRBJ1-1; CDR3: CAASLRVNTEAFF
size: .; V: TRBV14; J: TRBJ2-1; CDR3: CASSQVKTTGNEQFF
size: .; V: TRBV9; J: TRBJ2-7; CDR3: CASSLRSSYEQYF
size: .; V: TRBV27; J: TRBJ2-1; CDR3: CASSLSSTGGQFF
size: .; V: TRBV12-1; J: TRBJ2-1; CDR3: CASSFLATSFSEQFF
size: .; V: TRBV29-1; J: TRBJ2-1; CDR3: CSGRGLQSSYNEQFF
size: .; V: TRBV5-1; J: TRBJ2-7; CDR3: CASSLYNPYNSYEQYF
size: .; V: TRBV28; J: TRBJ2-3; CDR3: CASASTGGLTDTQYF
size: .; V: TRBV5-1; J: TRBJ2-5; CDR3: CASSLLGEETQYF
size: .; V: TRBV5-7; J: TRBJ1-1; CDR3: CASSLSLTGVCRGYTEAFF
size: .; V: TRBV10-3; J: TRBJ1-1; CDR3: CAITLGQMNTEAFF
size: .; V: TRBV6-1; J: TRBJ2-7; CDR3: CASSTGVEQYF
size: .; V: TRBV27; J: TRBJ2-5; CDR3: CASSPIRAEWLETQYF
size: few; V: TRBV10-1; J: TRBJ2-1; CDR3: CASSVLAGEVQFF
size: .; V: TRBV6-5; J: TRBJ2-1; CDR3: CASSLQGRNEQFF
size: .; V: TRBV19; J: TRBJ2-1; CDR3: CASTPGAGPSVQFF